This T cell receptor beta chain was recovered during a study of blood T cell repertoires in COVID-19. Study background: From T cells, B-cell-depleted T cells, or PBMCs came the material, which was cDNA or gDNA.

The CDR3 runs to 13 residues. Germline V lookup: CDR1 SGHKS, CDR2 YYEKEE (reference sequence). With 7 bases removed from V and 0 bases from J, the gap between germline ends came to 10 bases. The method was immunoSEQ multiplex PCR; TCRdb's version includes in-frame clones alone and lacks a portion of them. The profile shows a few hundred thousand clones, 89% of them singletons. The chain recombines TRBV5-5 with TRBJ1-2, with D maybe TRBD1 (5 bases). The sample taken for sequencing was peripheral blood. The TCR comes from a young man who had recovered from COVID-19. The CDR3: CASQRGTNYGYTF. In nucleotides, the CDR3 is TGTGCCAGCCAGCGGGGGACTAACTATGGCTACACCTTC.